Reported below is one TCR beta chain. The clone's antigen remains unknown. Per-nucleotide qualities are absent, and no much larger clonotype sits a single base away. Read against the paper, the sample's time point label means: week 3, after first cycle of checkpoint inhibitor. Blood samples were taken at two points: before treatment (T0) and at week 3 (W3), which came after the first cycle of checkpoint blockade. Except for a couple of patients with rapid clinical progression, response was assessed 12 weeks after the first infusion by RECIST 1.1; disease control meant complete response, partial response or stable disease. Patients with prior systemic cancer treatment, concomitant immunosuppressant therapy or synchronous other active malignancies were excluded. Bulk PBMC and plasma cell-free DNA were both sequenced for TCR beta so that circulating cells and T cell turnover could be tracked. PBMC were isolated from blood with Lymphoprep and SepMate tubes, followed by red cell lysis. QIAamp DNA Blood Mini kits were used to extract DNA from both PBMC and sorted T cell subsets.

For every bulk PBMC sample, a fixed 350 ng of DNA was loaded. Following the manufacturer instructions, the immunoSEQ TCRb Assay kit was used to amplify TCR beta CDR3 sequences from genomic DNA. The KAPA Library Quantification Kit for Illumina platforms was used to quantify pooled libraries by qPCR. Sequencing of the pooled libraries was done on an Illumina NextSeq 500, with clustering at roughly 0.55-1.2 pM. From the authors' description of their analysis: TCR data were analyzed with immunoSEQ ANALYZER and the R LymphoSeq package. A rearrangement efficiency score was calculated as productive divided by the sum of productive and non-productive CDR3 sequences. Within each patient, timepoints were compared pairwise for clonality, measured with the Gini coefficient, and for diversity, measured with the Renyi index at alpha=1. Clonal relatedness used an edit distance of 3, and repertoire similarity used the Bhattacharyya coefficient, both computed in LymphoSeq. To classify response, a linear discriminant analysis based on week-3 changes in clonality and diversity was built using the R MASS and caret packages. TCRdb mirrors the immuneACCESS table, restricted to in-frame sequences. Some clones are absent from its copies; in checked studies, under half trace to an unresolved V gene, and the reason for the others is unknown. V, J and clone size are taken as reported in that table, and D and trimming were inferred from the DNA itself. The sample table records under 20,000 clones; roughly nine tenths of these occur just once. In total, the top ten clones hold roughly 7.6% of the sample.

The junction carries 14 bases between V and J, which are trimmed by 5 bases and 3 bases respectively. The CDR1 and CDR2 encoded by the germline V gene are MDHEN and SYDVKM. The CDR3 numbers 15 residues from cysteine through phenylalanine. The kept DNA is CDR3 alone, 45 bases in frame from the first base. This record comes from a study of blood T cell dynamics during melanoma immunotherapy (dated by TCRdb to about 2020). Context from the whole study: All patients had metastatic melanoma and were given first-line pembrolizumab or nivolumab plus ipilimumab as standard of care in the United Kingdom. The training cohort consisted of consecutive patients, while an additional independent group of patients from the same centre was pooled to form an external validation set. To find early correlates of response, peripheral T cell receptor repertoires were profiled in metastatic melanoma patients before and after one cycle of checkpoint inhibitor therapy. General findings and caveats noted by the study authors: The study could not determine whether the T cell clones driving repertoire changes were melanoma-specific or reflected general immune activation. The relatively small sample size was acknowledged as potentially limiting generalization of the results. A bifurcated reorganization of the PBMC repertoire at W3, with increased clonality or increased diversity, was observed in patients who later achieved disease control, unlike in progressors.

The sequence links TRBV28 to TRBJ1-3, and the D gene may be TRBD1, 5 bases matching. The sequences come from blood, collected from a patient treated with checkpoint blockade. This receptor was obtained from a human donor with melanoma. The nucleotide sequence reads TGTGCCAGCAGTGACAGAAGTTCCTATGGAAACACCATATATTTT. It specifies CASSDRSSYGNTIYF. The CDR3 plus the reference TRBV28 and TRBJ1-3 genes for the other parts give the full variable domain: DVKVTQSSRYLVKRTGEKVFLECVQDMDHENMFWYRQDPGLGLRLIYFSYDVKMKEKGDIPEGYSVSREKKERFSLILESASTNQTSMYLCASSDRSSYGNTIYFGEGSWLTVV.